This TCR beta chain was recorded in a study of radiotherapy plus CTLA-4 blockade in lung cancer. Looking at the study overall: Of all patients, approximately 17% responded objectively and 30% to 35% showed disease control. Overall study findings and caveats: Radiotherapy plus ipilimumab was followed by expansion in blood of tumor-derived TCR clones.

Profiled with immunoSEQ multiplex PCR; TCRdb holds only in-frame clones, not every one. This table has under 95,000 clones, around 79% appearing once. With respect to this clone: Its cognate antigen is unknown.

V was pared by 5 bases and J by 3 bases, with 14 bases between. Germline values: CDR1 SGHVS, CDR2 FQNEAQ. The CDR3 spans 14 residues. This receptor was obtained from a human donor with non-small cell lung cancer whose response to radiotherapy plus ipilimumab could not be evaluated. Some clones in this sample may be carry-over from other donors' samples. The sample in question was peripheral blood, obtained from a patient treated with radiotherapy plus ipilimumab. The chain carries TRBV7-8 and TRBJ2-7, with a weak D call TRBD2 (6 bases). CDR3 sequence reads: CASSPGDGYYEQYF. The CDR3 nucleotides read TGTGCCAGCAGCCCGGGGGACGGTTACTACGAGCAGTACTTC.